What follows is one T cell receptor beta chain and its context. Here immunoSEQ multiplex PCR was the method, and the copy in TCRdb shows in-frame clones only, minus some. This repertoire shows roughly 130,000 clones, over 85% found once; its top ten account for 3.6%. Germline-derived CDR1 and CDR2 are LGHDT and YNNKEL (reference sequence). Deletions cut 0 bases from V and 12 bases from J, with 18 bases between. This CDR3 has 16 residues. The sample belongs to a study of control samples from healthy donors and cancer patients. This chain links TRBV3-1 (or the pseudogene TRBV3-2) with TRBJ1-6; D ambiguous. Sequenced sample: blood. The receptor was isolated from a man aged 30-40 years in good health. In DNA form, the CDR3 reads TGTGCCAGCAGCCAAGATGGTTTCGGGCTGCTGAGACCCCTCCACTTT. This sequence encodes CASSQDGFGLLRPLHF.